The present entry profiles one T cell receptor (beta chain) with its context. V shed 3 bases and J 8 bases; nucleotides not matched to a gene: 5. CDR1 is SGHRS and CDR2 is YFSETQ in the germline V gene. The CDR3 loop spans 13 amino acids. This entry comes from a study of blood T cell repertoires in COVID-19. Study in general: PBMCs, B-cell-depleted T cells, or T cells were the source of the cDNA or gDNA that made up the material.

Assay: immunoSEQ multiplex PCR; the TCRdb copy retains only in-frame clones and omits some. The profile shows about 220,000 clones, 75% to 90% of them singletons. The sequence was collected from a woman aged 70-85 years with COVID-19, enrolled during active disease. Sequencing input: peripheral blood. The chain is built from TRBV5-1 and TRBJ2-1; 7 bases agree with TRBD1. In nucleotides, the CDR3 is TGCGCCAGCAGCTGGGGGCAGGGGGATGAGCAGTTCTTC. Translation gives CASSWGQGDEQFF.